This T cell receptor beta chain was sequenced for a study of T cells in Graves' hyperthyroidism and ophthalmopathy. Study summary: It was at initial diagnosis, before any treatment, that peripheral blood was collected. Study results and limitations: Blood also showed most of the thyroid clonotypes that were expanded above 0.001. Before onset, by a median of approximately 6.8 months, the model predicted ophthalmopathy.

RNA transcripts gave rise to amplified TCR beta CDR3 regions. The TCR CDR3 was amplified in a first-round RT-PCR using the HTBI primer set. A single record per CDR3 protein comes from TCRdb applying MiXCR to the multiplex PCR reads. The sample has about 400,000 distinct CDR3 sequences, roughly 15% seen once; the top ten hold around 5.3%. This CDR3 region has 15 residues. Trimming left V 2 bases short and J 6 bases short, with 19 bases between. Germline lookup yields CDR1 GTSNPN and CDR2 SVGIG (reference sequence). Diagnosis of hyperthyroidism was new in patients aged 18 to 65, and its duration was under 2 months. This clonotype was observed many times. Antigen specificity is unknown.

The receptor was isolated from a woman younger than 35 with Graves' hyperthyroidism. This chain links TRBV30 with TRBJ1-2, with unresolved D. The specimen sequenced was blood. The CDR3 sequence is CAWSTYTTPIDGYTF. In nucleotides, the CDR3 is TGTGCCTGGAGTACCTATACTACACCCATCGATGGCTACACCTTC.